The 7 T cell receptor beta chains given below trace back to one sample, sequenced in a study of human T cells and chemical hapten exposure. Time point denoted: patch test 1, 2 weeks after DPC sensitization. Treatment of the sample: therapeutic diphenylcyclopropenone sensitization with weekly scalp DPC. TCRdb re-derived calls from the RACE reads in MiXCR, one entry per CDR3 protein. Among roughly 100,000 distinct CDR3 sequences, approximately 11% were seen once, and the ten largest hold approximately 4%. This specimen consisted of whole blood, obtained in connection with sensitization to the hapten diphenylcyclopropenone (DPC). All receptors come from a woman between 35 and 50 years old with alopecia areata. Some clones in this sample may be carry-over from other donors' samples.

Ten or more counts support this clonotype. The chain uses TRBV28 and TRBJ2-5, with 7 positions matching TRBD2. Germline trimming cut 7 bases from V and 5 bases from J; bases unmatched to any gene: 10. The CDR3 spans 14 residues. Germline CDR1 and CDR2: MDHEN and SYDVKM. CDR3 DNA sequence: TGTGCCAGCAATATGGGAGGGGCTCTCGAGACCCAGTACTTC. It translates to CASNMGGALETQYF.

Ten or more counts support this clonotype. The CDR3 nucleotides are TGTGCCAGCGGTCTAGCGGACCGATACAATGAGCAGTTCTTC. This translates into CASGLADRYNEQFF. The chain joins TRBV27 to TRBJ2-1, with 7 bases that match TRBD2. Germline V gives CDR1 MNHEY, CDR2 SMNVEV (reference sequence). The trim removed 8 bases at V and 4 bases at J, leaving 8 bases unmatched. This CDR3 has 14 amino acids.

There are a few counts of this clonotype. The chain recombines TRBV28 with TRBJ2-6; D not resolved. CDR1 is MDHEN and CDR2 is SYDVKM in the germline V gene. Trimming took 5 bases from V and 4 from J, leaving 6 bases between them. The CDR3 consists of 13 residues. Here the CDR3 DNA reads TGTGCCAGCAGTACGTTGGGGGCCAACGTCCTGACTTTC. It codes for CASSTLGANVLTF.

In its sample, this clonotype was seen many times. This chain joins TRBV27 and TRBJ2-1, with 11 bases lining up with TRBD2. CDR3 size: 15 residues. Germline CDR1 MNHEY, CDR2 SMNVEV (reference sequence). Losses at the gene ends were 5 bases for V and 1 base for J; bases not matched to a gene: 1. For the CDR3, the DNA is TGTGCCAGCAGTGTAGCGGGAGGGTCCTACAATGAGCAGTTCTTC. As protein: CASSVAGGSYNEQFF.

This clonotype was observed a few times. The genes are TRBV6-2 or TRBV6-3 and TRBJ1-1, with no clear D. CDR1 and CDR2 (germline): MNHEY, SVGEGT. V lost 7 bases to trimming and J lost 4 bases, with 19 bases between them. The length of the CDR3 is 15 residues. The CDR3 sequence is CASTLGPPRTTEAFF. The CDR3 nucleotides are TGTGCCAGCACTCTCGGCCCTCCAAGGACCACTGAAGCTTTCTTT.

This clonotype showed up many times. The rearrangement joins TRBV20-1 to TRBJ1-5, with 7 bases fitting TRBD1. The CDR3 runs 13 residues. V lost 5 bases and J lost 12; bases outside the gene matches: 13. The germline V gene has CDR1 DFQATT and CDR2 SNEGSKA (reference sequence). CDR3 sequence: CSAGQDRQGIQHF. CDR3 coding DNA: TGCAGTGCTGGACAGGACAGGCAGGGAATCCAGCATTTT.

The chain is built from TRBV6-2 or TRBV6-3 and TRBJ1-2; D remains ambiguous. Germline values: CDR1 MNHEY, CDR2 SVGEGT. V lost 5 bases and J 8 bases, leaving 12 bases between the germline ends. This CDR3 comprises 12 residues. The CDR3 DNA reads TGTGCCAGCAGTCCCGGACTCCCCGGCTACACCTTC. It is translated as CASSPGLPGYTF.